This TCR beta chain comes out of a study of response to subunit inactivated influenza vaccine. This clonotype has only a few counts. Antigen: not known. General observations from the study: It was the authors' suggestion that each seasonal influenza vaccination recruits few new T cells.

TCRdb redid the calling of the RT-PCR reads with MiXCR, one entry per CDR3 protein. The repertoire holds around 850,000 distinct CDR3 sequences, under 20% seen once, with roughly a tenth in the top ten. The CDR3 runs 14 residues. Trimming shortened V by 7 bases and J by 0 bases, and 11 bases separated the two germline ends. The sequences come from PBMCs from blood, collected 4 to 6 days after vaccination. This TCR was sampled from a man between 50 and 59 years old who received an inactivated influenza vaccine. The V call is TRBV12-3 or TRBV12-4, the J call TRBJ2-3; TRBD1 is a possible D gene (5 bases). The DNA of the CDR3 is TGTGCCAGCATTACGGACACCAGCACAGATACGCAGTATTTT. Translation: CASITDTSTDTQYF.